The 15 T cell receptor beta chains below were found in one sample sequenced in a study of response to subunit inactivated influenza vaccine. MiXCR, run by TCRdb on the RT-PCR reads, gives a single entry per CDR3 protein. The top ten clones hold 9.5% to 13% of a sample with 710,000 or so distinct CDR3 sequences, 15% to 19% of them seen once. This specimen consisted of PBMCs from blood, obtained approximately 13 days after vaccination. These receptors came from a man in his fifties who received an inactivated influenza vaccine.

V and J are TRBV20-1 and TRBJ2-1, with D possibly being TRBD1 or TRBD2 (5 bases each). CDR1 DFQATT and CDR2 SNEGSKA come from the germline V gene (reference sequence). CDR3 size: 21 residues. V was cut by 0 bases and J by 1 base, with 28 bases left in between. The CDR3 region has the DNA TGCAGTGCTAGAGATTTGAGGGGCAGACCACGTCAGTTCGTTTCCTACAATGAGCAGTTCTTC. Translated, it gives CSARDLRGRPRQFVSYNEQFF.

This clonotype was seen more than once but under ten times. CDR3 loop: CAISDVWGYQETQYF. As DNA, the CDR3 is TGTGCCATCAGTGACGTTTGGGGATACCAAGAGACCCAGTACTTC. The J gene is TRBJ2-5, the V gene TRBV10-3; D remains ambiguous. CDR1 is ENHRY, CDR2 SYGVKD, per germline. The CDR3 has 15 amino acids. The V and J ends lost 3 bases and 0 bases respectively, with 11 bases between them.

CDR3 in amino acids: CASTYRARHTEAFF. CDR3 coding DNA: TGTGCCAGCACCTACAGGGCGAGGCACACTGAAGCTTTCTTT. The rearrangement uses TRBV12-3 or TRBV12-4 and TRBJ1-1, with a weak D call TRBD1 (6 bases). The CDR3 runs 14 residues. Trimming shortened V by 7 bases and J by 3 bases, and 15 bases separated the two germline ends.

The genes are TRBV19 and TRBJ2-7; the D is unclear. Trimming removed 6 bases from V and 2 bases from J, with 14 bases in between. The CDR3 runs to 14 residues. The V gene's germline CDR1 is LNHDA and CDR2 SQIVND (reference sequence). CDR3 amino acids: CASSIPGLTYEQYF. The DNA of the CDR3 is TGTGCCAGTAGCATACCCGGGCTTACCTACGAGCAGTACTTC.

This clonotype was observed a handful of times. This sequence joins TRBV30 and TRBJ2-7; D possibly corresponds to TRBD1 (6 bases). The CDR3 extends over 15 amino acids. Per germline, CDR1 GTSNPN and CDR2 SVGIG (reference sequence). V dropped 0 bases and J dropped 4 bases, with 16 bases sitting between them. CDR3 sequence: CAWSVGPGQSYEQYF. CDR3 in DNA: TGTGCCTGGAGTGTAGGGCCAGGACAGTCTTACGAGCAGTACTTC.

This chain connects TRBV18 to TRBJ2-1; 8 bases are a match to TRBD2. Germline V lookup: CDR1 KGHSH, CDR2 LQKENI. Trimming took 6 bases from V and 4 from J; bases not matched to a gene: 8. This CDR3 has 15 amino acids. The CDR3: CASSLGAGEYNEQFF. The DNA for the CDR3 is TGTGCCAGCTCCTTAGGAGCGGGGGAATACAATGAGCAGTTCTTC.

Many counts were recorded for this clonotype. This chain links TRBV7-9 with TRBJ2-3, with a weak D call TRBD2 (5 bases). V lost 5 bases, J lost 1 base, and 16 bases lay in between. The CDR3 consists of 16 residues. Germline loops: CDR1 SEHNR, CDR2 FQNEAQ (reference sequence). DNA of the CDR3: TGTGCCAGCAGCCAGAGGGAGTTCGGAGGCACAGATACGCAGTATTTT. Translating it yields CASSQREFGGTDTQYF.

CDR3 sequence reads: CASLKGTDTQYF. The CDR3 DNA reads TGTGCCAGCCTGAAGGGCACAGATACGCAGTATTTT. The chain recombines TRBV12-3 or TRBV12-4 with TRBJ2-3, with D uncertain. Trimming took off 8 bases at V and 1 base at J, with 7 bases between the two ends. This CDR3 has 12 amino acids.

This clonotype has more than one count but fewer than ten. The CDR3 sequence is CASSLAGVRTAGFF. CDR3 bases: TGCGCCAGCAGCTTGGCCGGAGTGCGGACGGCAGGGTTCTTC. The chain couples TRBV5-1 to TRBJ2-1; D is unresolved. CDR3 length: 14 residues. Trimming removed 0 bases at V and 15 bases at J, with 19 bases between. Looked up from germline, CDR1 is SGHRS and CDR2 is YFSETQ.

This clonotype has more than one count but fewer than ten. In DNA form, the CDR3 reads TGTGCCAGCAGGCCGCTAGCGGTTCCCTACGAGCAGTACTTC. This encodes CASRPLAVPYEQYF. This rearrangement joins TRBV6-2 or TRBV6-3 to TRBJ2-7; 7 nucleotides agree with TRBD2. The V gene end was trimmed by 6 bases and the J gene end by 2 bases; junction bases not matched to a gene: 7. Per the germline V gene, CDR1 is MNHEY and CDR2 is SVGEGT. This CDR3 is built from 14 residues.

This clonotype was recorded a few times. The J gene is TRBJ1-6, the V gene TRBV12-3 or TRBV12-4; D is perhaps TRBD1 (5 bases). The V end lost 6 bases, the J end lost 10 bases, and 19 bases lay between the germline ends. CDR3 length: 15 residues. CDR3 nucleotides: TGTGCCAGCAGGTTTTCCGGAGGGGCAAAGTCACCCCTCCACTTT. Translated, it gives CASRFSGGAKSPLHF.

The rearrangement joins TRBV6-2 or TRBV6-3 to TRBJ2-1; 8 bases align to TRBD2. Germline V gene sequence: CDR1 MNHEY, CDR2 SVGEGT. Trimming took 6 bases from V and 5 from J; bases not matched to a gene: 6. The CDR3 runs 14 residues. CDR3 nucleotides: TGTGCCAGCAGGACGACTAGCGTCCACAATGAGCAGTTCTTC. Its translation is CASRTTSVHNEQFF.

This clonotype was counted a few times. V is TRBV20-1 and J is TRBJ2-5, with 10 bases fitting TRBD1. Unmatched junction bases numbered 4, after V lost 1 base and J lost 5 bases. The CDR3 is 14 residues long. CDR1 is DFQATT, CDR2 SNEGSKA, per germline (reference sequence). The CDR3 nucleotides read TGCAGTGCTAGAGTACAGGGACAGGGGGAGACCCAGTACTTC. Residues: CSARVQGQGETQYF.

This clonotype occurred a few times. The rearrangement joins TRBV12-3 or TRBV12-4 to TRBJ2-3; 12 nucleotides match TRBD2. V lost 5 bases to trimming and J lost 1 base; unmatched junction nucleotides: 10. This CDR3 is 18 amino acids long. The CDR3 sequence is CASSQTPLAGGGTDTQYF. DNA of the CDR3: TGTGCCAGCAGTCAGACCCCACTAGCGGGAGGTGGCACAGATACGCAGTATTTT.

The CDR3 loop is CASSLTGTREKLFF. In DNA, the CDR3 is TGTGCCAGCAGTCTCACAGGGACAAGGGAAAAACTGTTTTTT. The V call is TRBV12-3 or TRBV12-4, the J call TRBJ1-4, with TRBD1 as a possible D gene (6 bases). This CDR3 contains 14 residues. Trimming left V 5 bases short and J 8 bases short, with 15 bases between.